The 18 T cell receptor beta chains reported below all come from one sample, sequenced in a study of neurological immune-mediated disorders. Using its own MiXCR run on the 5' RACE reads, TCRdb lists one record per CDR3 protein. This sample has about 71,000 distinct CDR3 sequences, with roughly 13% found just once. Time point indicated: longitudinal time-point 1 (baseline). Sequencing input: PBMCs. All receptors derive from a female donor with HTLV-1-associated myelopathy (HAM/TSP).

In this sample, this clonotype turned up many times. V is TRBV4-1 and J is TRBJ2-3, with D uncertain. Deletions cut 0 bases from V and 5 bases from J, with 12 bases between. Germline lookup yields CDR1 MGHRA and CDR2 YSYEKL. CDR3 length equals 15 residues. CDR3 sequence: CASSQDRAEKDTQYF. As DNA, the CDR3 is TGCGCCAGCAGCCAAGATAGGGCAGAAAAAGATACGCAGTATTTT.

This clonotype has a count of ten or more. This chain uses TRBV7-8 with TRBJ2-4, with 7 bases identical to TRBD2. The CDR3 length is 11 residues. Trimming cost V 8 bases and J 11 bases; bases outside gene matches: 6. Germline loops: CDR1 SGHVS, CDR2 FQNEAQ. The CDR3 coding sequence is TGTGCCAGCGGAACGGCGGGGGTTCAGTACTTC. Protein product: CASGTAGVQYF.

This clonotype was seen at least ten times. The chain uses TRBV6-6 and TRBJ1-1; 9 bases map to TRBD1. V lost 4 bases and J lost 0; bases outside the gene matches: 6. The germline V gene encodes CDR1 MNHNY and CDR2 SVGAGI (reference sequence). The CDR3 has 16 residues. Here the CDR3 reads CASSLGTGIMNTEAFF. CDR3 in DNA: TGTGCCAGCAGTTTAGGGACAGGGATCATGAACACTGAAGCTTTCTTT.

In its sample, this clonotype was seen many times. The J gene is TRBJ2-5, the V gene TRBV28, with unresolved D. Germline V gene lookup returns CDR1 MDHEN and CDR2 SYDVKM. Trimming pared 5 bases from V and 3 bases from J, leaving 10 bases between. This CDR3 has 13 residues. The chain's CDR3 is CASSVAAEETQYF. The DNA for the CDR3 is TGTGCCAGCAGTGTAGCCGCGGAAGAGACCCAGTACTTC.

This clonotype was detected many times. J is TRBJ2-7 and V is TRBV3-1; 7 nucleotides line up with TRBD2. J lost 6 bases, V lost 3 bases, and 11 bases had no gene match. CDR1 is LGHDT and CDR2 is YNNKEL in the germline V gene (reference sequence). This CDR3 contains 15 residues. Here the CDR3 DNA reads TGTGCCAGCAGCCAGAGAACTAGCGTGGCGGTCGAGCAGTACTTC. Its protein is CASSQRTSVAVEQYF.

The table lists this clonotype with many counts. The V and J genes are TRBV4-1 and TRBJ2-2; 8 nucleotides agree with TRBD1. The V gene's germline CDR1 is MGHRA and CDR2 YSYEKL. V shed 3 bases and J 4 bases; nucleotides not matched to a gene: 4. The CDR3 covers 15 residues. The CDR3 protein is CASSQGDRGTGELFF. As DNA, the CDR3 is TGCGCCAGCAGCCAGGGCGACAGGGGCACCGGGGAGCTGTTTTTT.

This clonotype was observed at least ten times. The genes are TRBV7-9 and TRBJ2-7; D is undetermined. Trimming took off 2 bases at V and 0 bases at J, with 8 bases between the two ends. Germline-derived CDR1 and CDR2 are SEHNR and FQNEAQ (reference sequence). CDR3 length equals 14 residues. In nucleotides, the CDR3 is TGTGCCAGCAGCTTATCTGGTAGCTCCTACGAGCAGTACTTC. Its protein product is CASSLSGSSYEQYF.

This clonotype has ten or more counts. The chain links TRBV7-2 to TRBJ2-5; the D is unclear. The V end lost 1 base, the J end lost 9 bases, and 9 bases lay between the germline ends. Per germline, CDR1 SGHTA and CDR2 FQGNSA. CDR3 length: 12 residues. The CDR3 coding sequence is TGTGCCAGCAGCTTAGGTCGGAAGGCCCAGTACTTC. Translated, it gives CASSLGRKAQYF.

This clonotype was recorded at least ten times. The chain uses TRBV10-3 and TRBJ2-7; no firm D call. Germline CDR1 and CDR2: ENHRY and SYGVKD. This CDR3 has 19 residues. V lost 5 bases to trimming and J lost 4 bases, with 30 bases between them. CDR3 nucleotides: TGTGCCATCAGTACACCAGAGGCGGACCCCCATTCAAGTTATTACGAGCAGTACTTC. Translating gives CAISTPEADPHSSYYEQYF.

The table lists this clonotype with many counts. V gene TRBV5-1 combines with J gene TRBJ1-4; TRBD1 matches 10 bases. V lost 0 bases to trimming and J lost 4 bases; unmatched junction nucleotides: 9. The CDR3 contains 18 residues. Germline CDR1 is SGHRS and CDR2 is YFSETQ. CDR3 sequence: CASSLVPDRGRGNEKLFF. The CDR3 coding sequence is TGCGCCAGCAGCTTGGTGCCTGACAGGGGGCGAGGTAATGAAAAACTGTTTTTT.

This clonotype was seen many times. The chain is built from TRBV5-5 and TRBJ2-2, with D possibly being TRBD2 (5 bases). The CDR3 spans 13 residues. The germline gives CDR1 SGHKS, CDR2 YYEKEE (reference sequence). Trimming shortened V by 4 bases and J by 6 bases, and 10 bases separated the two germline ends. The CDR3 DNA reads TGTGCCAGCAGCACGGACTCCTCCGGGGAGCTGTTTTTT. It yields the protein CASSTDSSGELFF.

A note on this clonotype: One base away lies a much larger clone, so this may be a sequencing read error. The J gene is TRBJ2-3, the V gene TRBV5-1, with 12 bases lining up with TRBD2. The CDR3 covers 17 residues. Trimming at V came to 4 bases and at J to 1 base, leaving 7 bases not matched to a gene. Germline CDR1 reads SGHRS; CDR2 reads YFSETQ. The CDR3 region is CASSVTSGGWGTDTQYF. The CDR3 bases are TGCGCCAGCAGCGTGACTAGCGGGGGTTGGGGCACAGATACGCAGTATTTT.

This clonotype has at least ten counts. The chain couples TRBV5-1 to TRBJ1-4; 7 positions match TRBD1. V was clipped by 1 base and J by 4 bases; unmatched bases: 10. The CDR3 is 17 amino acids. The germline V gene encodes CDR1 SGHRS and CDR2 YFSETQ. Here the CDR3 reads CASSLMKGGTDNEKLFF. CDR3 DNA sequence: TGCGCCAGCAGCTTGATGAAGGGGGGGACAGATAATGAAAAACTGTTTTTT.

Ten or more counts support this clonotype. The V and J genes are TRBV20-1 and TRBJ1-4; perhaps TRBD1 as D (5 bases). V shed 3 bases and J shed 1 base, with 9 bases lying between them. This CDR3 is built from 14 residues. The germline V gene has CDR1 DFQATT and CDR2 SNEGSKA (reference sequence). This CDR3 is CSARGGGTNEKLFF. CDR3 nucleotide sequence: TGCAGTGCTAGGGGGGGAGGAACTAATGAAAAACTGTTTTTT.

This clonotype was seen many times. The rearrangement joins TRBV20-1 to TRBJ2-3; 9 nucleotides line up with TRBD2. Trimming removed 6 bases from V and 9 bases from J; junction bases left unmatched: 16. The CDR3 contains 15 residues. Germline-derived CDR1 and CDR2 are DFQATT and SNEGSKA (reference sequence). The CDR3 is CSAPIRGGGPFTQYF. CDR3 sequence (DNA): TGCAGTGCCCCCATCCGCGGGGGGGGCCCTTTCACGCAGTATTTT.

This clonotype occurred many times. The rearrangement joins TRBV5-1 to TRBJ2-5; 7 nucleotides line up with TRBD1. This CDR3 spans 14 amino acids. Unmatched junction bases numbered 7, after V lost 5 bases and J lost 3 bases. Germline values: CDR1 SGHRS, CDR2 YFSETQ. Here the CDR3 reads CASSKGQVEETQYF. For the CDR3, the DNA is TGCGCCAGCAGTAAAGGACAGGTTGAAGAGACCCAGTACTTC. Full variable domain (missing parts from reference TRBV5-1 and TRBJ2-5): KAGVTQTPRYLIKTRGQQVTLSCSPISGHRSVSWYQQTPGQGLQFLFEYFSETQRNKGNFPGRFSGRQFSNSRSEMNVSTLELGDSALYLCASSKGQVEETQYFGPGTRLLVL.

This clonotype was found many times. The genes are TRBV20-1 and TRBJ2-3; possible D gene TRBD2, 7 bases. The CDR3 runs 17 residues. With 3 bases removed from V and 0 bases from J, the gap between germline ends came to 19 bases. The germline CDR1 and CDR2 sequences are DFQATT and SNEGSKA (reference sequence). The CDR3: CSASLRGATPSTDTQYF. The CDR3 DNA reads as TGCAGTGCTAGTCTTCGGGGGGCGACTCCTAGCACAGATACGCAGTATTTT.

This clonotype was detected many times. The chain uses TRBV27 and TRBJ2-7; tentatively, D is TRBD2 (5 bases). V was cut by 5 bases and J by 3 bases, with 5 bases left in between. This CDR3 region has 11 residues. Germline-derived CDR1 and CDR2 are MNHEY and SMNVEV (reference sequence). The CDR3 nucleotides are TGTGCCAGCAGTGACTACTACGAGCAGTACTTC. Translation: CASSDYYEQYF.